Presented here are 21 T cell receptor beta chains from one specimen sequenced in a study of blood T cell repertoires in COVID-19. Using immunoSEQ multiplex PCR, the repertoire was profiled, and TCRdb retains in-frame clones only, with some absent. In the table there are some 43,000 clones, 84% of which are singletons. The sequencing sample was made of peripheral blood. The receptors stem from a man over 45 with active COVID-19.

V is TRBV4-3 and J is TRBJ2-1; TRBD2 matches at 7 bases. Unmatched junction bases numbered 19, after V lost 8 bases and J lost 3 bases. The CDR3 runs to 18 residues. Germline assignment: CDR1 LGHNA and CDR2 YSLEER. CDR3 coding DNA: TGCGCCAGCTCCCCGGGGCCTAGCGGACGTCTAAACTACAATGAGCAGTTCTTC. As protein: CASSPGPSGRLNYNEQFF.

This chain connects TRBV12-3 or TRBV12-4 to TRBJ1-2; 9 bases line up with TRBD1. The CDR3 extends over 13 amino acids. V shed 6 bases and J 4 bases; nucleotides not matched to a gene: 3. CDR3 protein: CASSGQGRYGYTF. As DNA, the CDR3 is TGTGCCAGCAGCGGACAGGGGCGCTATGGCTACACCTTC.

The chain joins TRBV5-1 to TRBJ2-7, with D maybe TRBD1 (6 bases). CDR3 length: 13 residues. Germline lookup yields CDR1 SGHRS and CDR2 YFSETQ. V lost 1 base and J 2 bases, leaving 7 bases between the germline ends. The CDR3 DNA sequence: TGCGCCAGCAGCTTGCAGGGGCCCTACGAGCAGTACTTC. Translated, it gives CASSLQGPYEQYF.

The chain is built from TRBV23-1 and TRBJ2-6; D possibly corresponds to TRBD1 (6 bases). TRBV23-1 is classed as an ORF, of uncertain function. CDR3 size: 15 residues. V gave up 3 bases and J gave up 4 bases, with 10 bases separating them. The CDR3 is CASSHEGTGANVLTF. CDR3 bases: TGCGCCAGCAGTCACGAGGGGACAGGGGCCAACGTCCTGACTTTC.

V usage is TRBV5-1 and J usage is TRBJ2-3; D is possibly TRBD2 (6 bases). This CDR3 is 14 amino acids long. From germline, CDR1 is SGHRS and CDR2 YFSETQ. V lost 0 bases and J 2 bases, leaving 7 bases between the germline ends. As DNA, the CDR3 is TGCGCCAGCAGCTTGGGCGGGGTCACAGATACGCAGTATTTT. Residues: CASSLGGVTDTQYF.

This clone showed up just once. The CDR3 protein is CASSEFVAGGLTEAFF. Here the CDR3 DNA reads TGTGCCAGCAGTGAATTCGTGGCAGGGGGGCTCACTGAAGCTTTCTTT. The genes are TRBV25-1 and TRBJ1-1; 7 positions agree with TRBD1. With 1 base clipped from V and 4 bases from J, the junction kept 9 bases outside the gene matches. CDR3 length equals 16 residues. CDR1 is MGHDK and CDR2 is SYGVNS in the germline V gene.

The chain employs TRBV9 and TRBJ2-7; D call uncertain. This CDR3 is built from 16 residues. The germline V and J ends were trimmed by 0 bases and 2 bases, with 15 bases remaining between them. CDR1 and CDR2 from the germline V gene are SGDLS and YYNGEE. The CDR3 coding sequence is TGTGCCAGCAGCGTAGCTGGAGCCGCAGTCCCCTACGAGCAGTACTTC. It translates to CASSVAGAAVPYEQYF.

The table lists this clone with a few counts. V is TRBV19 and J is TRBJ2-5, with TRBD2 matching over 13 bases. V dropped 4 bases and J dropped 4; count of bases not matched to a gene: 6. Germline CDR1 is LNHDA and CDR2 is SQIVND (reference sequence). The CDR3 contains 16 residues. For the CDR3, the DNA is TGTGCCAGTAGTAGTGGACTAGCGGGGGATGGAGAGACCCAGTACTTC. Translating it yields CASSSGLAGDGETQYF.

The CDR3 coding sequence is TGTGCCAGCAGTCCGAGGGAATTCTACGAGCAGTACTTC. It specifies CASSPREFYEQYF. This chain joins TRBV2 and TRBJ2-7; tentatively, D is TRBD2 (5 bases). Germline V gene lookup returns CDR1 SNHLY and CDR2 FYNNEI. Trimming pared 5 bases from V and 3 bases from J, leaving 11 bases between. The CDR3 length is 13 residues.

V is TRBV7-2 and J is TRBJ2-2; TRBD2 matches 9 bases. After removal of 1 base from V and 3 bases from J, the junction contained 6 bases not matched to a gene. Germline V gene lookup returns CDR1 SGHTA and CDR2 FQGNSA. The CDR3 extends over 17 amino acids. The CDR3 coding sequence is TGTGCCAGCAGCTTAGATCGCGGGGGGGTTGACACCGGGGAGCTGTTTTTT. Protein: CASSLDRGGVDTGELFF.

The chain is built from TRBV20-1 and TRBJ2-7, with D hard to call. The length of the CDR3 is 11 residues. Germline CDR1 is DFQATT and CDR2 is SNEGSKA (reference sequence). V was pared by 5 bases and J by 0 bases, with 5 bases between. The CDR3 bases are TGCAGTGCTCACTACTCCTACGAGCAGTACTTC. Its protein product is CSAHYSYEQYF.

This chain links TRBV7-9 with TRBJ2-5; TRBD1 might be the D (6 bases). The CDR3 totals 14 residues. Between the trimmed V and J ends, which lost 5 bases and 2 bases, there was a span of 12 bases. Germline V gene lookup returns CDR1 SEHNR and CDR2 FQNEAQ (reference sequence). As DNA, the CDR3 is TGTGCCAGCAGCCAAACAGGGCTTCAAGAGACCCAGTACTTC. Its protein product is CASSQTGLQETQYF.

The chain uses TRBV2 and TRBJ1-6; D is unresolved. The CDR3 spans 14 residues. V lost 6 bases to trimming and J lost 3 bases, with 9 bases between them. Germline V gives CDR1 SNHLY, CDR2 FYNNEI. As DNA, the CDR3 is TGTGCCAGCAGATACACCAACTATAATTCACCCCTCCACTTT. Translation gives CASRYTNYNSPLHF. Based on the CDR3 plus reference TRBV2 and TRBJ1-6, the full variable domain is EPEVTQTPSHQVTQMGQEVILRCVPISNHLYFYWYRQILGQKVEFLVSFYNNEISEKSEIFDDQFSVERPDGSNFTLKIRSTKLEDSAMYFCASRYTNYNSPLHFGNGTRLTVT.

V usage is TRBV5-1 and J usage is TRBJ1-1, with 7 bases matching TRBD1. CDR1 SGHRS and CDR2 YFSETQ come from the germline V gene. The CDR3 consists of 15 residues. V shed 0 bases, J shed 2 bases, and the junction held 4 bases outside the gene matches. The CDR3 loop reads CASSLVAGGNTEAFF. In DNA, the CDR3 is TGCGCCAGCAGCTTGGTGGCAGGGGGAAACACTGAAGCTTTCTTT.

This chain connects TRBV7-9 to TRBJ1-1, with 9 nucleotides matching TRBD1. The length of the CDR3 is 13 residues. Looked up from germline, CDR1 is SEHNR and CDR2 is FQNEAQ (reference sequence). J lost 6 bases, V lost 4 bases, and 3 bases had no gene match. The CDR3 nucleotides are TGTGCCAGCAGCTGGGGACAGGGCGCTGAAGCTTTCTTT. Its protein is CASSWGQGAEAFF.

This chain links TRBV28 with TRBJ1-6; no reliable D call. The CDR3 is 16 amino acids. Germline CDR1 and CDR2: MDHEN and SYDVKM. The V end lost 6 bases, the J end lost 4 bases, and 16 bases lay between the germline ends. This CDR3 is CASSELSDRYNSPLHF. CDR3 DNA sequence: TGTGCCAGCAGCGAACTCTCCGATAGATATAATTCACCCCTCCACTTT.

The V call is TRBV18, the J call TRBJ2-7; TRBD2 matches at 9 bases. The CDR3 covers 15 residues. The ends lost 6 bases at V and 0 bases at J; junction bases unmatched: 6. Germline CDR1 and CDR2: KGHSH and LQKENI. CDR3 protein: CASSPTSGYSYEQYF. Here the CDR3 DNA reads TGTGCCAGCTCCCCGACTAGCGGTTACTCCTACGAGCAGTACTTC. The full variable domain, in which reference TRBV18 and TRBJ2-7 provide the parts outside the CDR3, is NAGVMQNPRHLVRRRGQEARLRCSPMKGHSHVYWYRQLPEEGLKFMVYLQKENIIDESGMPKERFSAEFPKEGPSILRIQQVVRGDSAAYFCASSPTSGYSYEQYFGPGTRLTVT.

The chain links TRBV5-1 to TRBJ2-4; a possible D gene is TRBD2 (6 bases). Trimming pared 4 bases from V and 8 bases from J, leaving 10 bases between. Germline CDR1 SGHRS, CDR2 YFSETQ. The CDR3 sequence is 12 residues long. The CDR3 reads CASSPRGDIQYF. The CDR3 DNA is TGCGCCAGCAGCCCGCGCGGGGACATTCAGTACTTC.

V gene TRBV6-4 combines with J gene TRBJ2-1; 14 nucleotides agree with TRBD2. Germline CDR1 and CDR2: MRHNA and SNTAGT. J lost 2 bases, V lost 7 bases, and 4 bases had no gene match. The CDR3 consists of 16 residues. DNA for the CDR3: TGTGCCAGCAATCGACTAGCGGGGGGGCCCTACAATGAGCAGTTCTTC. This codes for CASNRLAGGPYNEQFF.

The chain employs TRBV12-3 or TRBV12-4 and TRBJ2-3; D remains ambiguous. The CDR3 is 13 amino acids. V lost 3 bases and J lost 4, with 8 bases in between. For the CDR3, the DNA is TGTGCCAGCAGTTTTATTCCAGCAGATACGCAGTATTTT. It specifies CASSFIPADTQYF.

The V gene is TRBV9, the J gene TRBJ2-3; the D gene is possibly TRBD2 (5 bases). In germline, CDR1 is SGDLS, CDR2 YYNGEE. V was cut by 3 bases and J by 4 bases, with 6 bases left in between. CDR3 length equals 12 residues. The CDR3: CASSELADTQYF. In nucleotides, the CDR3 is TGTGCCAGCAGCGAACTAGCAGATACGCAGTATTTT.